This TCR beta chain comes out of a study of identical twins. Germline CDR1 reads MNHEY; CDR2 reads SMNVEV (reference sequence). Trimming removed 2 bases from V and 3 bases from J, with 20 bases in between. This CDR3 is 17 amino acids long. This clonotype occurred a few times. TCRdb analysed the 5' RACE reads with MiXCR anew, one entry per CDR3 protein. Here the sample spans roughly 1.6 million distinct CDR3 sequences, under 35% being singletons. The sequenced material came from cord blood. The clonotype originates from a newborn girl in good health. The gene calls are TRBV27 and TRBJ2-7, with a tentative D call TRBD2 (6 bases). The CDR3 is CASSLIPPTRGGYEQYF. In DNA form, the CDR3 reads TGTGCCAGCAGTTTAATCCCTCCGACTAGGGGAGGCTACGAGCAGTACTTC.